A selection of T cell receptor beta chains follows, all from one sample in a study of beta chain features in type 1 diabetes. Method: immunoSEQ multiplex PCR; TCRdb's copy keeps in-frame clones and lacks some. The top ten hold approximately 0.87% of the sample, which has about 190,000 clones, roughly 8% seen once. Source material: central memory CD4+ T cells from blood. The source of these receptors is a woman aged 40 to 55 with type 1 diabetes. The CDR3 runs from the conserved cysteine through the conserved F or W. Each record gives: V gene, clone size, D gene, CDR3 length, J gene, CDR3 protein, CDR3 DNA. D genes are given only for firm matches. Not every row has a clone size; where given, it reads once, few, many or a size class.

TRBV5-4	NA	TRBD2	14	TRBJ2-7	CASSLLGGDHEQYF	TGTGCCAGCAGCTTGCTGGGGGGGGACCATGAGCAGTACTTC
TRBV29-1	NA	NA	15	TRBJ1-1	CSVDDGGGFYTEAFF	TGCAGCGTTGACGACGGGGGGGGCTTTTACACTGAAGCTTTCTTT
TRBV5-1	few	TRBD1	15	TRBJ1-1	CASSLGDSPRTEAFF	TGCGCCAGCAGCTTGGGGGACAGTCCCCGCACTGAAGCTTTCTTT
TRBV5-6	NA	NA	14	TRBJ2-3	CASSFRGTRDTQYF	TGTGCCAGCAGCTTCAGGGGGACTAGGGATACGCAGTATTTT
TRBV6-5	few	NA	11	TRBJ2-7	CASSRGYEQYF	TGTGCCAGCAGCCGGGGCTACGAGCAGTACTTC
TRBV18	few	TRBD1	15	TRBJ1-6	CASSKGQAGNSPLHF	TGTGCCAGCTCAAAAGGACAGGCTGGCAATTCACCCCTCCACTTT
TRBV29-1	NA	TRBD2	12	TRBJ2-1	CSVGGTGGEQFF	TGCAGCGTTGGGGGAACGGGGGGTGAGCAGTTCTTC
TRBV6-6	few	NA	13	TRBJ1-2	CASSIDRTGGYTF	TGTGCCAGCAGTATCGATCGAACGGGGGGCTACACCTTC
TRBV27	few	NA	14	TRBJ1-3	CASRTGPSGNTIYF	TGTGCCAGCCGTACAGGTCCCTCTGGAAACACCATATATTTT
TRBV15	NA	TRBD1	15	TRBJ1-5	CATSSGDRENQPQHF	TGTGCCACCAGCAGCGGCGACAGGGAGAATCAGCCCCAGCATTTT
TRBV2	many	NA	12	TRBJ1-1	CASIMFYTEAFF	TGTGCCAGCATAATGTTTTACACTGAAGCTTTCTTT
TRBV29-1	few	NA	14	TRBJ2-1	CSALGLGGYNEQFF	TGCAGCGCCCTCGGACTAGGGGGCTACAATGAGCAGTTCTTC
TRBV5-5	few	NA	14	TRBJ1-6	CASSLDGGSSPLHF	TGTGCCAGCAGCTTGGACGGGGGGTCATCACCCCTCCACTTT
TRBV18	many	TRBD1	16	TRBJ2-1	CASSRGQGNWPNEQFF	TGTGCCAGCTCACGGGGACAGGGGAATTGGCCCAATGAGCAGTTCTTC
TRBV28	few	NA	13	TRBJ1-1	CACQHRRNTEAFF	TGTGCCTGCCAGCACAGGAGGAACACTGAAGCTTTCTTT
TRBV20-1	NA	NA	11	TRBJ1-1	CSGTRDTEAFF	TGCAGTGGCACGAGGGACACTGAAGCTTTCTTT
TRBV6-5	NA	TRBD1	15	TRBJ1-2	CASSLGQGGDYGYTF	TGTGCCAGCAGCCTGGGACAGGGAGGGGACTATGGCTACACCTTC
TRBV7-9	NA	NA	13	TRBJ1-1	CASSLAGETEAFF	TGTGCCAGCAGCTTAGCGGGCGAGACTGAAGCTTTCTTT